This T cell receptor beta chain was sequenced during a study of T cells in Graves' hyperthyroidism and ophthalmopathy. Findings of the study overall: Stable hyperthyroidism and ophthalmopathy were separated using 13 V-J signatures. Ophthalmopathy, as predicted by the model, came a median around 7 months after the prediction.

To note about this clonotype: The antigen is undetermined.

TCR beta CDR3 sequences were amplified from RNA transcripts. First-round RT-PCR with HTBI primers amplified the TCR CDR3 region. MiXCR, applied by TCRdb to the multiplex PCR reads, yields one record per CDR3 protein. The table records more than 300,000 distinct CDR3 sequences, roughly 17% of them present only once. Investigators excluded patients with uncontrolled infection, other autoimmune disease, pregnancy or lactation. Germline CDR1 and CDR2: SNHLY and FYNNEI. J lost 6 bases, V lost 7 bases, and 6 bases had no gene match. The CDR3 has 12 residues. This clonotype was sampled from a woman aged 30 to 39 with Graves' hyperthyroidism that later progressed to Graves' ophthalmopathy. The gene calls are TRBV2 and TRBJ2-7, with 7 bases identical to TRBD1. Sequencing used blood. Written as DNA, the CDR3 is TGTGCCAGCAAGGACAGGTTAATCGAGCAGTACTTC. The encoded protein is CASKDRLIEQYF.